Each of the 26 T cell receptor beta chains below was sequenced from the same sample in a study of T cells in Graves' hyperthyroidism and ophthalmopathy. RNA transcripts gave rise to amplified TCR beta CDR3 regions. The HTBI set primed first-round TCR CDR3 RT-PCR. Via MiXCR, TCRdb re-called the multiplex PCR reads, giving one row per CDR3 protein. The data show hundreds of thousands of distinct CDR3 sequences, 40% to 55% seen once. Sequencing used peripheral blood or thyroid tissue (not recorded which). These receptor sequences come from a young woman with Graves' hyperthyroidism.

This chain connects TRBV7-9 to TRBJ2-7, with D possibly being TRBD2 (6 bases). Trimming pared 5 bases from V and 4 bases from J, leaving 12 bases between. This CDR3 region has 13 residues. In germline, CDR1 is SEHNR, CDR2 FQNEAQ (reference sequence). CDR3 residues: CASSQSGGYEQYF. In DNA, the CDR3 is TGTGCCAGCAGCCAATCCGGGGGTTACGAGCAGTACTTC.

This clonotype was picked up a small number of times. The rearrangement uses TRBV5-4 and TRBJ2-5; maybe TRBD2 (6 bases). Trimming cost V 0 bases and J 5 bases, with 11 bases left between them. CDR1 is SGHNT and CDR2 is YYREEE in the germline V gene (reference sequence). The CDR3 is made up of 14 amino acids. The CDR3 loop reads CASSLAGSKETQYF. In nucleotides, the CDR3 is TGTGCCAGCAGCTTGGCCGGGAGTAAGGAGACCCAGTACTTC.

This clonotype came up many times. V usage is TRBV2 and J usage is TRBJ1-4, with 7 bases identical to TRBD1. Germline CDR1 is SNHLY and CDR2 is FYNNEI. V gave up 3 bases and J gave up 8 bases; unmatched junction bases: 12. The CDR3 runs 16 residues. In DNA form, the CDR3 reads TGTGCCAGCAGTGAGGGGCCCGACAGGGTTGGCGAAAAACTGTTTTTT. It translates to CASSEGPDRVGEKLFF.

This clonotype showed up many times. The chain uses TRBV10-3 and TRBJ2-7; TRBD2 is a possible D gene (6 bases). CDR1 and CDR2 from the germline V gene are ENHRY and SYGVKD. This CDR3 is built from 12 residues. V dropped 9 bases and J dropped 6 bases, with 15 bases sitting between them. The CDR3 DNA is TGTGCCATAAACGGGAGTCCGGGCGAGCAGTACTTC. As protein: CAINGSPGEQYF.

This clonotype was detected many times. This chain joins TRBV7-9 and TRBJ1-1; D is undetermined. Germline V gene data show CDR1 as SEHNR and CDR2 as FQNEAQ (reference sequence). This CDR3 contains 13 residues. The V and J ends lost 7 bases and 0 bases respectively, with 9 bases between them. CDR3 bases: TGTGCCAGCACCCTAGACATGAACACTGAAGCTTTCTTT. Its protein product is CASTLDMNTEAFF.

This clonotype turned up a few times. The chain employs TRBV20-1 and TRBJ1-2; the D is unclear. This CDR3 is built from 13 residues. The germline V gene encodes CDR1 DFQATT and CDR2 SNEGSKA (reference sequence). V was pared by 3 bases and J by 7 bases, with 15 bases between. The chain's CDR3 is CSASQETSGGYTF. In nucleotides, the CDR3 is TGCAGTGCTAGCCAGGAGACCTCGGGTGGCTACACCTTC.

This sequence joins TRBV7-6 and TRBJ1-2, with 7 bases matching TRBD1. From germline, CDR1 is SGHVS and CDR2 FNYEAQ. V shed 1 base, J shed 8 bases, and the junction held 7 bases outside the gene matches. The length of the CDR3 is 14 residues. CDR3 nucleotide sequence: TGTGCCAGCAGCTTAGAAGGGGGCGGAGAGGGCTACACCTTC. Its protein product is CASSLEGGGEGYTF.

This clonotype was recorded at least ten times. The CDR3 DNA reads as TGCGCCAGCAGTGATGACAGCTGGCCCCAGCATTTT. Translated: CASSDDSWPQHF. The chain couples TRBV10-2 to TRBJ1-5, with TRBD1 as a possible D gene (5 bases). V was shortened by 3 bases and J by 9 bases, with 9 bases between the two germline ends. This CDR3 spans 12 amino acids. Germline values: CDR1 WSHSY, CDR2 SAAADI.

This clonotype showed up just once. The chain employs TRBV2 and TRBJ2-2, with D tentatively TRBD2 (5 bases). The CDR3 totals 16 residues. Germline assignment: CDR1 SNHLY and CDR2 FYNNEI. The ends were cut back, 7 bases at V and 1 base at J, with 16 bases in the middle. In DNA, the CDR3 is TGTGCCAGCAACCCCGGCGGGTTCCAGAACACCGGGGAGCTGTTTTTT. Translating it yields CASNPGGFQNTGELFF.

The chain has TRBV29-1 and TRBJ1-2; D gene uncertain. Germline CDR1 is SQVTM and CDR2 is ANQGSEA. The V end was cut by 5 bases, the J end by 1 base, with 8 bases between. This CDR3 is 12 amino acids long. In DNA, the CDR3 is TGCAGCGTTCTGAATTTTAACTATGGCTACACCTTC. This encodes CSVLNFNYGYTF.

This clonotype was counted ten times or more. The chain links TRBV15 to TRBJ1-5, with D tentatively TRBD1 (5 bases). The CDR3 length is 14 residues. V shed 3 bases and J shed 0 bases, with 6 bases lying between them. Germline lookup yields CDR1 LNHNV and CDR2 YYDKDF (reference sequence). The CDR3 is CATSRTDSNQPQHF. CDR3 nucleotide sequence: TGTGCCACCAGCAGGACAGATAGCAATCAGCCCCAGCATTTT.

There are a few counts of this clonotype. J is TRBJ2-7 and V is TRBV20-1; no clear D gene. With 0 bases removed from V and 2 bases from J, the gap between germline ends came to 11 bases. From germline, CDR1 is DFQATT and CDR2 SNEGSKA (reference sequence). The CDR3 covers 14 residues. CDR3 protein: CSARDPQMAYEQYF. The CDR3 nucleotides are TGCAGTGCTAGAGATCCACAGATGGCCTACGAGCAGTACTTC.

DNA of the CDR3: TGTGCCAGCCAGACTGGAAACACCATATATTTT. Its translation: CASQTGNTIYF. The chain is built from TRBV6-6 and TRBJ1-3, with no clear D. The CDR3 is 11 residues long. Germline CDR1 reads MNHNY; CDR2 reads SVGAGI (reference sequence). V lost 8 bases, J lost 2 bases, and 4 bases lay in between.

This clonotype was seen a handful of times. The genes are TRBV12-3 or TRBV12-4 and TRBJ1-1; a weak D match, TRBD1 (5 bases). V was shortened by 7 bases and J by 0 bases, with 12 bases between the two germline ends. This CDR3 is 14 amino acids long. CDR3 coding DNA: TGTGCCAGCACCTTGAGGGGCCTGAACACTGAAGCTTTCTTT. Translating gives CASTLRGLNTEAFF.

This clonotype has a handful of counts. This CDR3 reads CATSDWSGTSTDTQYF. CDR3 DNA: TGTGCCACCAGTGATTGGTCGGGGACCAGCACAGATACGCAGTATTTT. This chain joins TRBV24-1 and TRBJ2-3, with D possibly being TRBD1 or TRBD2 (5 bases each). The CDR3 has 16 amino acids. V was shortened by 2 bases and J by 0 bases, with 11 bases between the two germline ends. Germline values: CDR1 KGHDR, CDR2 SFDVKD.

In the case of this clonotype: The junction departs from the called germline gene at one end, perhaps through a read error. The chain is built from TRBV10-1 and TRBJ2-5; TRBD1 matches 8 bases. Germline loops: CDR1 WNHNN, CDR2 SYGVQD (reference sequence). There are 14 residues in the CDR3. CDR3 nucleotides: TGCGCCGGCAGTCCGCAGGGGGCTTGGGAGACCCAGTACTTC. Translated: CAGSPQGAWETQYF.

This clonotype was recorded at least ten times. The CDR3 nucleotides read TGTGCCAGCAGTGATAGAGGACAGGGAGTCACGGGCACTGAAGCTTTCTTT. Encoded protein: CASSDRGQGVTGTEAFF. The rearrangement links TRBV2 to TRBJ1-1; 8 bases map to TRBD1. This CDR3 is 17 amino acids long. Germline V gives CDR1 SNHLY, CDR2 FYNNEI. The V segment lost 3 bases and the J segment 4 bases; nucleotides outside the gene matches: 13.

This clonotype was counted between two and nine times. The chain links TRBV6-5 to TRBJ1-4; 9 bases agree with TRBD1. Germline-derived CDR1 and CDR2 are MNHEY and SVGAGI. The CDR3 has 13 amino acids. V trimming: 4 bases; J trimming: 11 bases; junction bases outside the gene matches: 5. Here the CDR3 DNA reads TGTGCCAGCAGTTGGGGACAGGGAGGGAAACTGTTTTTT. Protein sequence: CASSWGQGGKLFF.

The J gene is TRBJ1-5, the V gene TRBV5-6; the match to TRBD1 covers 7 bases. Germline-derived CDR1 and CDR2 are SGHDT and YYEEEE. This CDR3 contains 17 residues. With 4 bases clipped from V and 1 base from J, the junction kept 11 bases outside the gene matches. The DNA for the CDR3 is TGTGCCAGCAGCCAATGGTTAAGGGGGCCGAGCAATCAGCCCCAGCATTTT. Its protein is CASSQWLRGPSNQPQHF.

The V call is TRBV11-1, the J call TRBJ1-5; a weak D match, TRBD1 (5 bases). This CDR3 is 15 amino acids long. Looked up from germline, CDR1 is SGHAT and CDR2 is FQDESV (reference sequence). V lost 5 bases and J 0 bases, leaving 11 bases between the germline ends. CDR3 region: CASSLQVNSNQPQHF. CDR3 in DNA: TGTGCCAGCAGCCTACAGGTGAATAGCAATCAGCCCCAGCATTTT.

Note on this clonotype: Possible read error: a much larger clone is one base away. The V and J genes are TRBV19 and TRBJ1-4; the D gene is possibly TRBD1 (5 bases). V was shortened by 4 bases and J by 4 bases, with 13 bases between the two germline ends. The germline V gene encodes CDR1 LNHDA and CDR2 SQIVND (reference sequence). This CDR3 contains 15 residues. The CDR3, as DNA: TGTGCCAGTAGTACCCAGGGAGGATTTAATGAAAAACTGTTTTTT. It translates to CASSTQGGFNEKLFF.

As for this clonotype: An end of the junction does not agree with germline; a read error may underlie this. The chain is built from TRBV29-1 and TRBJ1-4, with D possibly being TRBD1 (5 bases). Germline V CDR1 and CDR2: SQVTM, ANQGSEA. This CDR3 has 11 amino acids. CDR3 protein: CSVEDRGRGVF. DNA for the CDR3: TGCAGCGTTGAAGATCGGGGTAGGGGCGTCTTT.

This chain joins TRBV24-1 and TRBJ2-7; D possibly corresponds to TRBD1 (5 bases). The length of the CDR3 is 11 residues. The germline CDR1 and CDR2 sequences are KGHDR and SFDVKD. V lost 9 bases to trimming and J lost 2 bases, with 7 bases between them. CDR3 sequence: CATWTTYEQYF. For the CDR3, the DNA is TGTGCCACCTGGACAACCTACGAGCAGTACTTC.

CDR3 bases: TGTGCCAGCAGTTTAATCCCTGGGGTGGCTTTCTTT. It is translated as CASSLIPGVAFF. The chain is built from TRBV12-3 or TRBV12-4 and TRBJ1-1; D is ambiguous. V was trimmed by 2 bases and J by 11 bases, leaving 12 bases between them. CDR3 length: 12 amino acids.

The J gene is TRBJ1-6, the V gene TRBV4-1; no clear D gene. The germline gives CDR1 MGHRA, CDR2 YSYEKL. CDR3 length equals 15 residues. Trimming took off 4 bases at V and 10 bases at J, with 17 bases between the two ends. The CDR3 DNA is TGCGCCAGCAGCCTCAACGCGGAAGGAGGATCACCCCTCCACTTT. Translation: CASSLNAEGGSPLHF.

In this sample, this clonotype turned up a few times. The chain links TRBV20-1 to TRBJ1-2; 7 bases align to TRBD1. Germline lookup yields CDR1 DFQATT and CDR2 SNEGSKA (reference sequence). V was clipped by 0 bases and J by 4 bases; unmatched bases: 14. CDR3 length equals 17 residues. CDR3: CSARDGAKGALSYGYTF. The CDR3 DNA sequence: TGCAGTGCTAGAGATGGGGCGAAGGGGGCGCTCAGCTATGGCTACACCTTC.